This T cell receptor beta chain is from a study of Graves' ophthalmopathy and Graves' hyperthyroidism. This CDR3 comprises 13 residues. Germline V CDR1 and CDR2: SGDLS, YYNGEE. V dropped 2 bases and J dropped 2 bases, with 7 bases sitting between them. RNA transcripts served as template for amplifying TCR beta CDR3 sequences. After a first-round RT-PCR with HTBI primers, a second-round multiplex PCR was run. Using its own MiXCR run on the multiplex PCR reads, TCRdb lists one record per CDR3 protein. The data show approximately 1.2 million distinct CDR3 sequences, with 36% seen just once and 11% held by the top ten. This clonotype appeared many times.

The source material was peripheral blood or thyroid tissue (not recorded which). The sequence came from an adult man with Graves' hyperthyroidism. The V call is TRBV9, the J call TRBJ1-1; the D gene is possibly TRBD1 (5 bases). CDR3 DNA sequence: TGTGCCAGCAGCGTGACAGTTAACACTGAAGCTTTCTTT. This encodes CASSVTVNTEAFF. The variable domain in full, with the rest retrieved from reference TRBV9 and TRBJ1-1, is DSGVTQTPKHLITATGQRVTLRCSPRSGDLSVYWYQQSLDQGLQFLIQYYNGEERAKGNILERFSAQQFPDLHSELNLSSLELGDSALYFCASSVTVNTEAFFGQGTRLTVV.